This T cell receptor (beta chain) appears in the sequencing data of a study of T cells after yellow fever vaccination (dated by TCRdb to between 2018 and 2020). Background on the whole study: The SMART-Seq v4 Ultra Low Input RNA kit was used to prepare libraries from fractions with low cell numbers. Bulk PBMC replicates and cell subsets were isolated from blood drawn at multiple timepoints before and after both primary and secondary immunization. Two healthy male donors made up the cohort, one aged 18 to 30 years and the other aged 30 to 40 years. To follow T-cell clones before and after both primary and booster YFV17D yellow fever vaccination, bulk TCR alpha and beta repertoires underwent longitudinal sequencing.

A distance of 18 bases separates the germline ends of V and J, which lose 6 bases and 4 bases respectively. From cysteine to phenylalanine, the CDR3 is 15 amino acids long. Only the CDR3 portion is preserved as DNA: 45 bases, with reading frame beginning at the first base. Based on the germline V gene (reference sequence), the CDR1 and CDR2 sequences are MNHNY and SVGAGI. The research as a whole found: Computational filtering was needed because FACS-sorted repertoires could contain abundant contaminating clonotypes from the bulk population. Most clones expanded after primary vaccination were re-detected after the booster (almost 98% of CD4 and approximately 85% of CD8), suggesting broad memory maintenance. A small share of clonotypes occurred in both CD4 and CD8 compartments, likely arising from convergent recombination. Compared with the primary T-cell response, the secondary T-cell response was faster but weaker, reaching its peak on day 5 rather than on day 15. The study included only a couple of donors, which limits how far the findings can be generalized.

TCRdb names Illumina NovaSeq 6000 as the instrument used. TCR cDNA was made using 5'RACE template switching, a step that added a universal primer site and unique molecular identifiers. Priming of cDNA synthesis was performed from both the TCR alpha and TCR beta constant segments. Two PCR steps were used to amplify libraries, with sample barcodes and sequencing adapters being added in the second step. Sequencing of libraries was performed on Illumina HiSeq 2500 (2x100 bp) or NovaSeq (2x150 bp). In the authors' own workflow: Demultiplexing of reads and collapsing into UMI consensus sequences were performed with MIGEC, and V(D)J alignment was carried out with MiXCR. Using edgeR on replicate PBMC samples, clonotypes were called vaccine-responding if FDR was below 0.01 and the log2 fold change was above 5 up to day 15. Bulk clonotypes were assigned CD4 or CD8 identity according to which sequenced CD4 or CD8 repertoire held them at higher abundance. TCRdb applied fastp at Q25 and MiXCR to the public reads, then kept only in-frame beta chains. Records with the same CDR3 protein are collapsed into one entry carrying the most frequent genes and DNA. TCRdb's processing, not the study's, gives the V and J calls here. The sample table shows about 260,000 distinct CDR3 sequences, and about 3.9% are seen once. The top ten clonotypes cover under 20% of the sample.

The sample's treatment or condition label, decoded: live attenuated yellow fever vaccine strain. At each blood-draw timepoint, two biological replicates of bulk PBMCs were collected. A standard Ficoll-Paque protocol was used to isolate PBMCs from peripheral blood. TriZol was used to extract RNA from bulk PBMCs, from CD4 and CD8 fractions, and from dextramer-positive and dextramer-negative fractions. This clonotype was detected ten times or more. Its antigen is not yet known. The record has no base qualities; no much larger clone is one base away. Sequences were derived from PBMCs, sampled 15 days after the yellow fever booster vaccination. The TCR comes from a man aged 18 to 30 who received the YFV17D yellow fever vaccine. The chain uses TRBV6-6 and TRBJ2-5; the D call is tentative, TRBD1 or TRBD2, as each matches 5 bases. The DNA is TGTGCCAGCAGACCCCTTTGGGGACGGGCAGAGACCCAGTACTTC. It specifies CASRPLWGRAETQYF.